This T cell receptor beta chain was retrieved from a study of blood T cell repertoires in COVID-19 (dated by TCRdb to 2018 to 2021). About the full investigation: Collaborator samples came from the United States, Italy and Spain and covered acute and convalescent phases of COVID-19. Deeply sampled blood TCRbeta repertoires from subjects exposed to, actively infected with, or recovered from COVID-19 were included in the dataset. A de-identified subject ID, COVID-19 status, age in years and sex were almost always included in the sample metadata. Where available, HLA class I and class II types were obtained from metadata supplied by the sample provider rather than from assay-based typing. The repertoires were released in a freely available public database meant as a resource for research on the immune response to SARS-CoV-2. Samples were obtained from the ongoing ImmuneRACE study (first 160 participants) and from 1,254 subjects provided by 6 global collaborators. The material from the prospective study consisted of cDNA or gDNA derived from T cells, B-cell-depleted T cells, or PBMCs. Study-wide findings and limitations: The quantity of clinical and demographic metadata differed by source and by participant and was supplied without curation.

Concerning this clone: Its antigen remains unidentified. Base qualities are missing; no much larger clone stands one base away.

TCRbeta CDR3 regions were amplified from genomic DNA by means of the immunoSEQ Assay, a bias-controlled multiplex PCR. Turning to the authors' computational methods: Nucleated cell counts per sample were estimated from amplification of reference gene primers within the assay. Sequence reads were collapsed and filtered to measure the absolute abundance of every unique TCRbeta CDR3 rearrangement. For each sample, productive Simpson clonality was calculated as the square root of Simpson's diversity index over productive rearrangements. TCRdb provides this immuneACCESS table in a form limited to in-frame rearrangements. Some clones are lacking; in checked studies, under half of them reflect an unresolved V gene, and why the rest are absent is not known. The V and J calls and clone size were taken over from that table, and D and trimming were inferred from the DNA. Present in this sample are about 300,000 clones, about nine tenths of which were seen just once. Of the sample, roughly 5.2% falls within the top ten clones.

Enrolling through a virtual design, the prospective study's participants ranged in age from roughly 18 to 95 years and lived across about two dozen United States geographic areas. In the prospective study, cohorts were assigned on the basis of participant-reported clinical history obtained from a screening survey and a study questionnaire. Recovered participants in ImmuneRACE Cohort 3 were defined as having two consecutive negative NP/OP PCR tests, clearance from a healthcare professional, or resolution of symptoms. Each participant in the prospective study had whole blood, serum and a nasopharyngeal or oropharyngeal swab collected by mobile phlebotomists. Prospective study participants could optionally give additional blood draws and questionnaires over a roughly two-month period. Prospective study blood samples were shipped either frozen or at room temperature before DNA extraction. V and J are truncated by 10 bases and 1 base respectively, leaving an intervening sequence of 10 bases. Reading from cysteine to phenylalanine, the CDR3 counts 13 amino acids. Kept here is only the CDR3 DNA, which spans 39 bases and is read in frame from base 1. Looking up the germline V gene yields CDR1 MGHRA and CDR2 YSYEKL.

Sequencing used PBMCs or T cells enriched from blood (not recorded which). The receptor was derived from a man between 60 and 75 years old who had recovered from COVID-19. The chain couples TRBV4-1 to TRBJ2-2, with no confident D gene call. The nucleotide sequence reads as follows: TGCGCCATCCTGACTGAGAACACCGGGGAGCTGTTTTTT. This translates into CAILTENTGELFF.